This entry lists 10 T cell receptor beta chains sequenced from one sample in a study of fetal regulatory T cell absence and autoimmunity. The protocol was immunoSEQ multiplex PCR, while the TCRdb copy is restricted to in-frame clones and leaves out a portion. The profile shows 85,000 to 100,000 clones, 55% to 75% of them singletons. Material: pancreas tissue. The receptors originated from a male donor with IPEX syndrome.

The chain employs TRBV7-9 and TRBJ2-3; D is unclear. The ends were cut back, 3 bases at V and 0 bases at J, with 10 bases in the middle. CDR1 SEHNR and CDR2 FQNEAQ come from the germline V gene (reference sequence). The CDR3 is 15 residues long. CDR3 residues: CASSLSGHSTDTQYF. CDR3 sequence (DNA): TGTGCCAGCAGCTTGTCGGGCCACAGCACAGATACGCAGTATTTT.

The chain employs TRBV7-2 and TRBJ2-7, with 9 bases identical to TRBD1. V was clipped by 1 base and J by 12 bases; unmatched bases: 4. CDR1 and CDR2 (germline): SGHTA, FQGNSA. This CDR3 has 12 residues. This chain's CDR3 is CASSLGTGAAYF. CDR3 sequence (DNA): TGTGCCAGCAGCTTAGGGACAGGGGCTGCGTACTTC.

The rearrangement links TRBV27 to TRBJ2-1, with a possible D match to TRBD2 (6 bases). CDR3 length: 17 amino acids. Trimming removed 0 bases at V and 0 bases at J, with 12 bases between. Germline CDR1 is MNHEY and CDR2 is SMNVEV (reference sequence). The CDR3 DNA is TGTGCCAGCAGTTTATCTGGGACTTACCGCTCCTACAATGAGCAGTTCTTC. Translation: CASSLSGTYRSYNEQFF.

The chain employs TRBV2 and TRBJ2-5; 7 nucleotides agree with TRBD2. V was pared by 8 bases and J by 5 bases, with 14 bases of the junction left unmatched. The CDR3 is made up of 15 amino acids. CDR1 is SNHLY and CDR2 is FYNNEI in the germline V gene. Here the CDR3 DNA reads TGTGCCAGCTCGATGTTGGGACTATCATCGGAGACCCAGTACTTC. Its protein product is CASSMLGLSSETQYF.

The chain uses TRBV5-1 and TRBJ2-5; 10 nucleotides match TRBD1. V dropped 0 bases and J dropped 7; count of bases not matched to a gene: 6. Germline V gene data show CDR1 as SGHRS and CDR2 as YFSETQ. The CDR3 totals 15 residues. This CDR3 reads CASSLGRTGGWTQYF. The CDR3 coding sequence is TGCGCCAGCAGCTTGGGGCGGACAGGGGGGTGGACCCAGTACTTC.

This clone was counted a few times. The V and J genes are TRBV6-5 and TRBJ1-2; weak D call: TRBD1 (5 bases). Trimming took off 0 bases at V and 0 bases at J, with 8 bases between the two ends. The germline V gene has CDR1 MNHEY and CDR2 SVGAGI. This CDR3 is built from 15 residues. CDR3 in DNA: TGTGCCAGCAGTTACTCGACAGTAGCTAACTATGGCTACACCTTC. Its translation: CASSYSTVANYGYTF.

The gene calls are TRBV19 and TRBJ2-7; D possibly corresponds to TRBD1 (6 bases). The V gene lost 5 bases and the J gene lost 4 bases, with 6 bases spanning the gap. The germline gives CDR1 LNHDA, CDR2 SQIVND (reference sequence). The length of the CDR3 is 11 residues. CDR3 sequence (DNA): TGTGCCAGTAGTGACAGGTACGAGCAGTACTTC. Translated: CASSDRYEQYF.

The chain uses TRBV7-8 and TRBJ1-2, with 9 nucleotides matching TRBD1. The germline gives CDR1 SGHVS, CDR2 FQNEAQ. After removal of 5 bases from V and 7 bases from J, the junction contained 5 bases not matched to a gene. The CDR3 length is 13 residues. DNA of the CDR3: TGTGCCAGCAGCCCCGGGACAGGGACTGGCTACACCTTC. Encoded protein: CASSPGTGTGYTF.

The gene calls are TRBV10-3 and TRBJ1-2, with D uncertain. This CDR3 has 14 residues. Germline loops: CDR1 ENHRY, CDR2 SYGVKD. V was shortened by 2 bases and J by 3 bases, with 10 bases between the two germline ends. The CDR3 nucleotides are TGTGCCATCAGTGAGGGTGGTCGGTACTATGGCTACACCTTC. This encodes CAISEGGRYYGYTF.

The chain's CDR3 is CAIAGGPYNEQFF. Written as DNA, the CDR3 is TGTGCCATAGCGGGGGGGCCCTACAATGAGCAGTTCTTC. This chain joins TRBV10-3 and TRBJ2-1, with 10 bases that match TRBD2. The J segment lost 2 bases and the V segment lost 9 bases, leaving 1 base of the junction unmatched. CDR1 and CDR2 from the germline V gene are ENHRY and SYGVKD. The CDR3 covers 13 residues.